A selection of T cell receptor beta chains follows, all from one sample in a study of human T cells and chemical hapten exposure. TCRdb fed the RACE reads into MiXCR, producing one record per CDR3 protein. The data show some 400,000 distinct CDR3 sequences, approximately 5.1% seen once. The specimen comprised whole blood, sampled in connection with sensitization to the hapten diphenylcyclopropenone (DPC). These receptor sequences come from a woman aged 50 to 65 with alopecia areata. Some clones in this sample may be carry-over from other donors' samples. The CDR3 runs from the conserved cysteine through the conserved F or W. Each record gives: clone size, CDR3 length, D gene, J gene, V gene, CDR3 DNA, CDR3 protein. A D gene is named only where the DNA matches it firmly. Not all rows give a size; the values are once, few, many and, for expanded clones, a class.

>many|16|TRBD1|TRBJ1-1|TRBV7-9
TGTGCCAGCAGCTCACCCTTAGGACAGGGGGCGGCTGAAGCTTTCTTT
CASSSPLGQGAAEAFF
>.|14|.|TRBJ1-1|TRBV2
TGTGCCAGCAGGGTAACACCCAACTACACTGAAGCTTTCTTT
CASRVTPNYTEAFF
>many|11|.|TRBJ2-2|TRBV12-3/TRBV12-4
TGTGCCATTCAGGTCCCCGGGGAGCTGTTTTTT
CAIQVPGELFF
>many|14|TRBD1|TRBJ1-2|TRBV25-1
TGTGCCAGCAGTGCCATAGGACAGGGCCATGGCTACACCTTC
CASSAIGQGHGYTF
>many|15|TRBD2|TRBJ2-7|TRBV27
TGTGCCAGCAGGATGCTGGGACTAGATTCTCCCGAGCAGTACTTC
CASRMLGLDSPEQYF
>few|15|.|TRBJ1-2|TRBV12-3/TRBV12-4
TGTGCCAGCGTACCCGGGGATAGACCTAACTATGGCTACACCTTC
CASVPGDRPNYGYTF
>many|13|.|TRBJ2-3|TRBV6-6
TGTGCCAGCAGTTACCCCCCGGAAGATACGCAGTATTTT
CASSYPPEDTQYF
>.|14|TRBD1|TRBJ2-2|TRBV2
TGTGCCAGCAGTGGACAGGGGAGCTTCGGGGAGCTGTTTTTT
CASSGQGSFGELFF
>.|16|TRBD2|TRBJ2-1|TRBV6-2/TRBV6-3
TGTGCCAGCAGTTTCCTTAGCGGGAGCTCCTACAATGAGCAGTTCTTC
CASSFLSGSSYNEQFF
>many|14|TRBD2|TRBJ2-5|TRBV3-1
TGTGCCAGCAGCCCCCTAGCGGGAGTAGAGACCCAGTACTTC
CASSPLAGVETQYF
>few|16|TRBD1|TRBJ1-1|TRBV18
TGTGCCAGCTCACCGTTCCAGACAGGGCAGGGCACTGAAGCTTTCTTT
CASSPFQTGQGTEAFF
>.|16|.|TRBJ1-1|TRBV4-3
TGCGCCAGCAGCCAAGATTGGAGACAACTTAACACTGAAGCTTTCTTT
CASSQDWRQLNTEAFF
>many|12|.|TRBJ2-7|TRBV20-1
TGCAGTGCTAGGGTCAAGGGATACGAGCAGTACTTC
CSARVKGYEQYF
>many|14|.|TRBJ2-7|TRBV7-6
TGTGCCAGCAGCCCTGGGGCGGGGGCAGGGGAGCAGTACTTC
CASSPGAGAGEQYF
>few|18|TRBD2|TRBJ2-2|TRBV3-1
TGTGCCAGCAGCCGCCGACTAGCGGGGGTCAAGAACACCGGGGAGCTGTTTTTT
CASSRRLAGVKNTGELFF
>many|12|.|TRBJ1-1|TRBV25-1
TGTGCCAGCATACAGGGAGTCGGTGAAGCTTTCTTT
CASIQGVGEAFF
>many|15|TRBD1|TRBJ2-3|TRBV7-2
TGTGCCAGCAGCTTAGATGGGACAGCCACAGATACGCAGTATTTT
CASSLDGTATDTQYF
>many|15|TRBD1|TRBJ1-6|TRBV6-6
TGTGCCAGCAGTCTCGGGACAGGGGGTAATTCACCCCTCCACTTT
CASSLGTGGNSPLHF
>few|18|.|TRBJ1-1|TRBV5-1
TGCGCCAGCAGTCTACAAGACCGGTTCCCCCCAGGGAACACTGAAGCTTTCTTT
CASSLQDRFPPGNTEAFF
>.|15|.|TRBJ1-3|TRBV3-1
TGTGCCAGCAGCCAAGATGGTGGCAAGAGAAACACCATATATTTT
CASSQDGGKRNTIYF
>many|14|.|TRBJ1-5|TRBV6-5
TGTGCCAGCAGCACCGACAGCAGCAATCAGCCCCAGCATTTT
CASSTDSSNQPQHF
>.|17|TRBD2|TRBJ2-3|TRBV7-2
TGTGCCAGCAGCTTACCTGGACTAGCGGGAGACATTGGTACGCAGTATTTT
CASSLPGLAGDIGTQYF
>.|14|.|TRBJ2-5|TRBV30
TGTGCCTGGAGTGTACGGAATAGCGGAGAGACCCAGTACTTC
CAWSVRNSGETQYF
>many|18|TRBD2|TRBJ2-7|TRBV2
TGTGCCAGCAGTGGGCTAGCGGGAGGGCCCACGTACTCCTACGAGCAGTACTTC
CASSGLAGGPTYSYEQYF
>many|14|.|TRBJ2-7|TRBV27
TGTGCCAGCAGTTTAAACCCCCTGTCCTACGAGCAGTACTTC
CASSLNPLSYEQYF
>few|16|.|TRBJ1-1|TRBV4-1
TGCGCCAGCAGCTCCAAGCGGGGGGTGATGAACACTGAAGCTTTCTTT
CASSSKRGVMNTEAFF
>few|15|TRBD2|TRBJ2-7|TRBV3-1
TGTGCCAGCAGCCCCGGGAGGGGTCTCCCCTACGAGCAGTACTTC
CASSPGRGLPYEQYF
>many|14|.|TRBJ1-1|TRBV4-2
TGTGCCAGCACCCCCCGGCGCCGGGAAGGTGAAGCTTTCTTT
CASTPRRREGEAFF
>many|15|TRBD1|TRBJ2-2|TRBV4-2
TGTGCCAGCAGCCATGGGGACAGGGAGGCCGGGGAGCTGTTTTTT
CASSHGDREAGELFF
>few|15|.|TRBJ2-3|TRBV28
TGTGCCAGCAGTTTCAAGCGGCTACTCACAGATACGCAGTATTTT
CASSFKRLLTDTQYF
>many|12|.|TRBJ2-1|TRBV12-3/TRBV12-4
TGTGCCAGCAGTTTTGGGGTCCGGGGGCAGTTCTTC
CASSFGVRGQFF
>many|12|TRBD1|TRBJ1-1|TRBV3-1
TGTGCCAGCAGCCCCCCAGGGGGCGAAGCTTTCTTT
CASSPPGGEAFF
>many|15|.|TRBJ2-7|TRBV18
TGTGCCAGCTCACCACCCAATAGCCTAGTCCGCGAGCAGTACTTC
CASSPPNSLVREQYF
>many|17|.|TRBJ1-2|TRBV6-2/TRBV6-3
TGTGCCAGCAGTTACTCGAAAGCGGGGGAGCGCTACTATGGCTACACCTTC
CASSYSKAGERYYGYTF
>many|13|.|TRBJ1-2|TRBV18
TGTGCCAGCTCACCAAAATTGAACTATGGCTACACCTTC
CASSPKLNYGYTF
>.|14|.|TRBJ2-3|TRBV2
TGTGCCAGCAGTGGTGGCAGTAGCACAGATACGCAGTATTTT
CASSGGSSTDTQYF
>many|15|.|TRBJ1-3|TRBV4-2
TGTGCCAGCAGCCAAGGCCACTTCTCTGGAAACACCATATATTTT
CASSQGHFSGNTIYF
>.|12|.|TRBJ1-6|TRBV6-2/TRBV6-3
TGTGCCAGCAGTTACTCACGGTCACCCCTCCACTTT
CASSYSRSPLHF
>few|14|.|TRBJ2-1|TRBV9
TGTGCCAGCAGCGGTAGCGCGAATTACAATGAGCAGTTCTTC
CASSGSANYNEQFF
>.|16|TRBD1|TRBJ1-4|TRBV7-9
TGTGCCAGCAGCTTATCCCGGGACAGGCCGGTTGAAAAACTGTTTTTT
CASSLSRDRPVEKLFF
>many|18|TRBD1|TRBJ2-2|TRBV12-3/TRBV12-4
TGTGCCAGCAGTCTACCCCCGACAGGGATGATGAACACCGGGGAGCTGTTTTTT
CASSLPPTGMMNTGELFF
>many|15|.|TRBJ1-5|TRBV7-8
TGTGCCAGCAGCTTGGACAGATATAGCAATCAGCCCCAGCATTTT
CASSLDRYSNQPQHF
>many|15|TRBD2|TRBJ2-3|TRBV7-9
TGTGCCAGCAGCCGGACTAGCGGGGGGACAGATACGCAGTATTTT
CASSRTSGGTDTQYF
>few|15|TRBD1|TRBJ2-3|TRBV2
TGTGCCAGCAGGGGGACAGGTCTTAGCACAGATACGCAGTATTTT
CASRGTGLSTDTQYF
>many|16|TRBD2|TRBJ2-5|TRBV12-3/TRBV12-4
TGTGCCAGCAGTGCTCAGCGGGAGAGCAACCAAGAGACCCAGTACTTC
CASSAQRESNQETQYF
>few|15|TRBD2|TRBJ2-4|TRBV30
TGTGCCTGGAGTGACCGGGGGGAAGCCAAAAACATTCAGTACTTC
CAWSDRGEAKNIQYF
>.|16|TRBD1|TRBJ2-7|TRBV4-2
TGTGCCAGCAGCCAAGAAACCAGGGGGCTCTCCTACGAGCAGTACTTC
CASSQETRGLSYEQYF
>.|17|TRBD1|TRBJ2-1|TRBV5-1
TGCGCCAGCAGCTTGGCCGCCACCGGGACAGCCTACAATGAGCAGTTCTTC
CASSLAATGTAYNEQFF
>few|13|.|TRBJ2-5|TRBV27
TGTGCCAGCAGGAAGGGCGCCGGGGAGACCCAGTACTTC
CASRKGAGETQYF
>many|13|.|TRBJ2-7|TRBV27
TGTGCCAGCAGTACAATAGGGGCGGGCGAGCAGTACTTC
CASSTIGAGEQYF
>.|16|.|TRBJ2-5|TRBV7-2
TGTGCCAGCAGCTCGGGCCGGGGCGGTGGTAGAGAGACCCAGTACTTC
CASSSGRGGGRETQYF
>.|16|TRBD1|TRBJ1-2|TRBV3-1
TGTGCCAGCAGCCAAGATTCCAGGGGGGCGGACTATGGCTACACCTTC
CASSQDSRGADYGYTF
>.|14|.|TRBJ2-7|TRBV7-8
TGTGCCAGCAGCAATACAGGGAAATCCTACGAGCAGTACTTC
CASSNTGKSYEQYF
>few|14|.|TRBJ1-5|TRBV13
TGTGCCAGCAGCAGTGCGGGGAGCAATCAGCCCCAGCATTTT
CASSSAGSNQPQHF
>.|15|TRBD1|TRBJ2-4|TRBV15
TGTGCCACCAGCAGACCGGGACAGGTTAAAAACATTCAGTACTTC
CATSRPGQVKNIQYF